This entry lists 32 T cell receptor beta chains sequenced from one sample in a study of identical twins (TCRdb year 2016). Library construction relied on 5' RACE. TCRdb shows the sequencer as Illumina HiSeq 2000. TCRdb passed the public sequencing reads through fastp at Q25 and MiXCR, retaining productive beta sequences. Rows matching on CDR3 protein sequence are summarized as one entry with the most common DNA and genes. In all, the sample holds about 790,000 distinct CDR3 sequences, and roughly 20% of those were seen once. The ten largest account for 10% to 15% of the sample. These data were likewise used in another study, on T cells expressing NK-cell markers.

Sequencing input: PBMCs. The receptor source for this set is a woman between 18 and 29 years old in good health.

The chain carries TRBV20-1 and TRBJ2-3, with 9 positions matching TRBD2. CDR1 and CDR2 (germline): DFQATT, SNEGSKA (reference sequence). The CDR3 consists of 13 residues. J lost 2 bases, V lost 8 bases, and 5 bases had no gene match. The CDR3 DNA sequence: TGCAGTCTGAGCGGGGGGCCCACAGATACGCAGTATTTT. It is translated as CSLSGGPTDTQYF.

The genes are TRBV12-3 or TRBV12-4 and TRBJ2-3, with a tentative D call TRBD1 (5 bases). CDR3 length: 13 residues. Trimming cost V 6 bases and J 2 bases, with 9 bases left between them. The CDR3 region is CASRRQNTDTQYF. As DNA, the CDR3 is TGTGCCAGCAGACGACAGAACACAGATACGCAGTATTTT.

This clonotype has ten or more counts. The V call is TRBV6-1, the J call TRBJ1-2, with D unclear. V was clipped by 10 bases and J by 2 bases, with 14 bases between them. This CDR3 contains 13 residues. From germline, CDR1 is MNHNS and CDR2 SASEGT. The CDR3 is CATTSEANYGYTF. CDR3 nucleotides: TGTGCCACTACCTCCGAGGCAAACTATGGCTACACCTTC.

This chain connects TRBV7-8 to TRBJ2-1; D perhaps matches TRBD2 (5 bases). This CDR3 is built from 15 residues. The V and J ends lost 4 bases and 5 bases respectively, with 15 bases between them. Germline CDR1 and CDR2: SGHVS and FQNEAQ. CDR3 nucleotide sequence: TGTGCCAGCAGCTCACCGCCCGGGAAAAACAATGAGCAGTTCTTC. Encoded protein: CASSSPPGKNNEQFF.

The chain is built from TRBV20-1 and TRBJ2-3; 9 bases agree with TRBD2. The CDR3 runs 16 residues. V lost 1 base to trimming and J lost 0 bases; unmatched junction nucleotides: 5. The germline gives CDR1 DFQATT, CDR2 SNEGSKA (reference sequence). CDR3 DNA sequence: TGCAGTGCTAGAGTGCGGGGGGGTATTAGCACAGATACGCAGTATTTT. Amino acids: CSARVRGGISTDTQYF.

This clonotype has a handful of counts. J is TRBJ2-5 and V is TRBV5-1, with a tentative D call TRBD2 (6 bases). The CDR3 extends over 13 amino acids. V dropped 2 bases and J dropped 5 bases, with 10 bases sitting between them. In germline, CDR1 is SGHRS, CDR2 YFSETQ. CDR3 DNA: TGCGCCAGCAGCTTCCGACTAGACGAGACCCAGTACTTC. Translation gives CASSFRLDETQYF.

This chain uses TRBV10-3 with TRBJ2-7, with D perhaps being TRBD1 or TRBD2 (5 bases each). The CDR3 consists of 12 residues. Germline CDR1 reads ENHRY; CDR2 reads SYGVKD. V was cut by 7 bases and J by 2 bases, with 9 bases left in between. CDR3 protein: CAIKGTTYEQYF. CDR3 DNA sequence: TGTGCCATCAAAGGGACGACCTACGAGCAGTACTTC.

The chain joins TRBV3-1 to TRBJ2-1; D is possibly TRBD2 (6 bases). V dropped 4 bases and J dropped 6 bases, with 10 bases sitting between them. Germline V gene sequence: CDR1 LGHDT, CDR2 YNNKEL (reference sequence). CDR3 length: 13 residues. The CDR3 DNA reads as TGTGCCAGCAGCCGGGAGGAGGGCAATGAGCAGTTCTTC. Its translation: CASSREEGNEQFF.

V is TRBV4-2 and J is TRBJ2-7; D perhaps matches TRBD1 (5 bases). V was trimmed by 0 bases and J by 0 bases, leaving 18 bases between them. Germline V lookup: CDR1 LGHNA, CDR2 YNFKEQ. The CDR3 is 18 residues long. CDR3 coding DNA: TGTGCCAGCAGCCAAGACGTTAACAGGAGACACTTCTCCTACGAGCAGTACTTC. Translated: CASSQDVNRRHFSYEQYF.

This clonotype was detected many times. This chain connects TRBV6-5 to TRBJ2-1, with 7 bases matching TRBD1. Per germline, CDR1 MNHEY and CDR2 SVGAGI. The CDR3 is 15 amino acids. The junction had 1 base not matched to a gene; V was cut back by 0 bases and J by 2 bases. CDR3 sequence (DNA): TGTGCCAGCAGTTACTCAGGGGGCGCCTACAATGAGCAGTTCTTC. Translating gives CASSYSGGAYNEQFF.

This clonotype was seen more than once but under ten times. The chain employs TRBV9 and TRBJ2-2; D is undetermined. The CDR3 runs 15 residues. From germline, CDR1 is SGDLS and CDR2 YYNGEE. Trimming pared 6 bases from V and 4 bases from J, leaving 16 bases between. The CDR3 DNA follows: TGTGCCAGCACCCAGCAAGAACTGGGCACCGGGGAGCTGTTTTTT. It specifies CASTQQELGTGELFF.

The chain is built from TRBV6-5 and TRBJ2-7, with 9 bases lining up with TRBD1. This CDR3 is 12 amino acids long. The V segment lost 5 bases and the J segment 6 bases; nucleotides outside the gene matches: 2. Germline CDR1 reads MNHEY; CDR2 reads SVGAGI. For the CDR3, the DNA is TGTGCCAGCAGTGGACAGGGGCTCGAGCAGTACTTC. It yields the protein CASSGQGLEQYF.

This clonotype was counted only a few times. The genes are TRBV2 and TRBJ1-3; D call uncertain. In germline, CDR1 is SNHLY, CDR2 FYNNEI. The CDR3 runs 11 residues. The V and J ends lost 9 bases and 0 bases respectively, with 3 bases between them. The CDR3 bases are TGTGCCAGGGTCTCTGGAAACACCATATATTTT. Its protein product is CARVSGNTIYF.

This clonotype was counted a few times. V usage is TRBV6-1 and J usage is TRBJ1-1, with a possible D match to TRBD1 (5 bases). V was trimmed by 11 bases and J by 6 bases, leaving 19 bases between them. The CDR3 has 13 residues. Germline V gene data show CDR1 as MNHNS and CDR2 as SASEGT. CDR3 region: CASYNSGRAEAFF. DNA for the CDR3: TGTGCCTCTTACAATTCCGGCAGGGCTGAAGCTTTCTTT.

This clonotype was seen at least ten times. V usage is TRBV20-1 and J usage is TRBJ2-3; TRBD2 aligns across 10 bases. The V gene's germline CDR1 is DFQATT and CDR2 SNEGSKA (reference sequence). V lost 3 bases and J lost 0; bases outside the gene matches: 6. There are 16 residues in the CDR3. Written as DNA, the CDR3 is TGCAGTGCTAGTAGAGGACTAGCGGCTAGCACAGATACGCAGTATTTT. This codes for CSASRGLAASTDTQYF.

This clonotype was seen a few times. The rearrangement links TRBV25-1 to TRBJ1-6; D is perhaps TRBD1 (5 bases). Germline loops: CDR1 MGHDK, CDR2 SYGVNS. This CDR3 is 14 amino acids long. V dropped 2 bases and J dropped 7 bases, with 9 bases sitting between them. Here the CDR3 DNA reads TGTGCCAGCAGTGAACGGGACCGGAATTCACCCCTCCACTTT. Its translation: CASSERDRNSPLHF.

The chain carries TRBV5-6 and TRBJ2-3; no reliable D call. The CDR3 runs 14 residues. V gave up 4 bases and J gave up 0 bases, with 9 bases separating them. Germline V CDR1 and CDR2: SGHDT, YYEEEE. CDR3 DNA: TGTGCCAGCAGCCCTTACCTTAGCACAGATACGCAGTATTTT. Protein sequence: CASSPYLSTDTQYF.

This clonotype was recorded a few times. This rearrangement joins TRBV21-1 to TRBJ2-1. TRBV21-1 is a pseudogene segment. This CDR3 has 13 amino acids. The CDR3 coding sequence is TGTGCCAGTCTTAAGGGAAGACGGGTTGAGCAGTTCTTC. This encodes CASLKGRRVEQFF.

This chain links TRBV15 with TRBJ2-1; no clear D gene. The CDR3 loop spans 13 amino acids. Germline lookup yields CDR1 LNHNV and CDR2 YYDKDF (reference sequence). V gave up 0 bases and J gave up 7 bases, with 7 bases separating them. CDR3 DNA: TGTGCCACCAGCAGAGATGCCTGGAATGAGCAGTTCTTC. Residues: CATSRDAWNEQFF.

This clonotype was picked up a small number of times. This chain links TRBV5-5 with TRBJ2-1; 10 bases match TRBD2. CDR1 is SGHKS, CDR2 YYEKEE, per germline (reference sequence). Trimming took 0 bases from V and 3 from J; bases not matched to a gene: 3. CDR3 length: 16 residues. DNA for the CDR3: TGTGCCAGCAGCTTGGCAGTAGCGGGGGGCTACAATGAGCAGTTCTTC. Amino acids: CASSLAVAGGYNEQFF.

The chain combines TRBV6-6 with TRBJ1-5; TRBD1 matches at 7 bases. Germline assignment: CDR1 MNHNY and CDR2 SVGAGI (reference sequence). This CDR3 contains 13 residues. With V trimmed by 7 bases and J by 6 bases, 6 bases remained unmatched. The CDR3 protein is CASIDREGQPQHF. For the CDR3, the DNA is TGTGCCAGCATCGACAGGGAAGGTCAGCCCCAGCATTTT.

This clonotype was seen at least ten times. The chain combines TRBV11-2 with TRBJ2-7, with TRBD2 matching 9 bases. The germline CDR1 and CDR2 sequences are SGHAT and FQNNGV. The ends lost 6 bases at V and 3 bases at J; junction bases unmatched: 6. This CDR3 region has 14 residues. CDR3 loop: CASSFGAGGYEQYF. CDR3 coding DNA: TGTGCCAGCAGTTTTGGAGCGGGAGGCTACGAGCAGTACTTC.

Ten or more counts support this clonotype. The chain uses TRBV4-3 and TRBJ2-7, with TRBD1 matching 9 bases. The CDR3 totals 15 residues. V was clipped by 0 bases and J by 3 bases; unmatched bases: 3. Germline assignment: CDR1 LGHNA and CDR2 YSLEER. Written as DNA, the CDR3 is TGCGCCAGCAGCCAAGATCACAGGGGGCTCTACGAGCAGTACTTC. Protein sequence: CASSQDHRGLYEQYF.

This clonotype came up a few times. The chain couples TRBV12-3 or TRBV12-4 to TRBJ1-1; perhaps TRBD1 as D (6 bases). This CDR3 spans 13 amino acids. V was cut by 4 bases and J by 8 bases, with 14 bases left in between. The CDR3 protein is CASSYSQGSEAFF. The CDR3 DNA sequence: TGTGCCAGCAGTTATTCACAGGGTTCGGAAGCTTTCTTT.

This clonotype was observed a few times. The chain couples TRBV3-1 to TRBJ2-1; D is possibly TRBD1 (6 bases). Looked up from germline, CDR1 is LGHDT and CDR2 is YNNKEL (reference sequence). V lost 2 bases to trimming and J lost 7 bases, with 9 bases between them. The CDR3 runs 13 residues. The CDR3 DNA is TGTGCCAGCAGCCAATCTAGGGGGAATGAGCAGTTCTTC. Protein product: CASSQSRGNEQFF.

This clonotype appeared many times. The gene calls are TRBV5-1 and TRBJ2-7; D is perhaps TRBD1 (7 bases). V lost 7 bases and J 4 bases, leaving 18 bases between the germline ends. Germline CDR1 is SGHRS and CDR2 is YFSETQ. The CDR3 is 14 residues long. DNA of the CDR3: TGCGCCAGCCGATTTGGGCAGGGGGGTTACGAGCAGTACTTC. This codes for CASRFGQGGYEQYF.

The rearrangement joins TRBV11-2 to TRBJ2-6, with 7 bases lining up with TRBD2. The CDR3 contains 18 residues. CDR1 and CDR2 from the germline V gene are SGHAT and FQNNGV. The V segment lost 3 bases and the J segment 0 bases; nucleotides outside the gene matches: 8. The CDR3 bases are TGTGCCAGCAGCTTCAGGCCAGCGGGGTACTCTGGGGCCAACGTCCTGACTTTC. It specifies CASSFRPAGYSGANVLTF.

The rearrangement uses TRBV12-3 or TRBV12-4 and TRBJ1-2; 8 positions match TRBD1. J gave up 7 bases and V 3 bases, and 10 bases lay outside the gene matches. The length of the CDR3 is 15 residues. The CDR3 region is CASSFRRTGTLGYTF. DNA of the CDR3: TGTGCCAGCAGTTTTCGAAGGACAGGGACTCTTGGCTACACCTTC.

This clonotype was detected a few times. The chain employs TRBV5-1 and TRBJ2-3; D remains ambiguous. The length of the CDR3 is 14 residues. Germline CDR1 SGHRS, CDR2 YFSETQ. The ends were cut back, 4 bases at V and 6 bases at J, with 15 bases in the middle. CDR3 bases: TGCGCCAGCAGCCGAAGCCAGGCAACGGATACGCAGTATTTT. It codes for CASSRSQATDTQYF. The complete variable domain, with remaining parts taken from reference TRBV5-1 and TRBJ2-3, reads KAGVTQTPRYLIKTRGQQVTLSCSPISGHRSVSWYQQTPGQGLQFLFEYFSETQRNKGNFPGRFSGRQFSNSRSEMNVSTLELGDSALYLCASSRSQATDTQYFGPGTRLTVL.

A few counts support this clonotype. The chain joins TRBV7-9 to TRBJ2-7; 8 bases line up with TRBD2. Looked up from germline, CDR1 is SEHNR and CDR2 is FQNEAQ (reference sequence). The V and J ends lost 5 bases and 6 bases, in that order; junction bases with no gene match: 12. This CDR3 has 15 amino acids. CDR3: CASSLTGGPLAEQYF. The DNA for the CDR3 is TGTGCCAGCAGCCTAACGGGAGGGCCTCTTGCCGAGCAGTACTTC.

This clonotype was found once. The chain couples TRBV20-1 to TRBJ2-7, with D perhaps matching TRBD1 (6 bases). CDR3 size: 13 residues. V was shortened by 6 bases and J by 2 bases, with 14 bases between the two germline ends. Germline V gene sequence: CDR1 DFQATT, CDR2 SNEGSKA (reference sequence). DNA for the CDR3: TGCAGTGCCCCGTCCGACAGGCCCTACGAGCAGTACTTC. Translation gives CSAPSDRPYEQYF.

This clonotype was picked up a small number of times. This rearrangement joins TRBV6-1 to TRBJ2-7; D assignment may be TRBD1 or TRBD2 (5 bases each). Trimming took off 8 bases at V and 6 bases at J, with 20 bases between the two ends. CDR1 and CDR2 from the germline V gene are MNHNS and SASEGT. The CDR3 has 14 residues. The CDR3 sequence: CASANRDGVGEQYF. In DNA, the CDR3 is TGTGCCAGCGCGAATCGGGACGGCGTCGGCGAGCAGTACTTC.